Below, one TCR beta chain is given with its context. The CDR3 totals 14 residues. Trimming removed 9 bases from V and 5 bases from J, with 18 bases in between. Per germline, CDR1 MNHNS and CDR2 SASEGT. There were TCR beta CDR3 regions amplified from RNA transcripts. HTBI primers were employed in a first-round RT-PCR of the TCR CDR3. TCRdb re-analysed the multiplex PCR reads in MiXCR, keeping a single row per CDR3 protein. Of about 380,000 distinct CDR3 sequences in the sample, less than 15% were seen once. This sample was taken from a study of T cells in Graves' hyperthyroidism and ophthalmopathy. This receptor was identified in a man between 25 and 39 years old with Graves' hyperthyroidism that later progressed to Graves' ophthalmopathy. The specimen sequenced was blood. The chain joins TRBV6-1 to TRBJ2-3; D might be TRBD2 (6 bases). In nucleotides, the CDR3 is TGTGCCAGTAGACTAGACCAAGGGAGAGATACGCAGTATTTT. As protein: CASRLDQGRDTQYF.